A selection of T cell receptor beta chains follows, all from one sample in a study of CD8+ T cells in alopecia areata. Using immunoSEQ multiplex PCR, the repertoire was profiled, and TCRdb retains in-frame clones only, with some absent. The repertoire holds about 74,000 clones, over 25% seen once, with just under 15% in the top ten. The specimen comprised CD8+ T cells sorted from blood, sampled at week 4, from a patient treated with tofacitinib. The receptors here all came from a human donor with alopecia areata. The CDR3 runs from the conserved cysteine through the conserved F or W. The D gene is left open where the match is weak. Clone size is stated in some rows and not others, as once, few, many or a class when expanded.

j_gene | v_gene | d_gene | abundance | CDR3nt | CDR3aa
TRBJ2-7 | TRBV16 | NA | few | TGTGCCAGCAGCCAATCTAAGTTGGCAGGGCGCCGGGATAGCTCCTACGAGCAGTACTTC | CASSQSKLAGRRDSSYEQYF
TRBJ2-1 | TRBV7-9 | TRBD2 | NA | TGTGCCAGCAGCTTAGGGCTAGCGGGATTGCGGGATGAGCAGTTCTTC | CASSLGLAGLRDEQFF
TRBJ2-4 | TRBV15 | NA | NA | TGTGCCACCAGCAGAGATCTCAGTCCCAAAAACATTCAGTACTTC | CATSRDLSPKNIQYF
TRBJ2-5 | TRBV27 | NA | few | TGTGCCAGCAGTTTATACTGGAGGGAGACCCAGTACTTC | CASSLYWRETQYF
TRBJ2-1 | TRBV6-4 | NA | few | TGTGCCAGCAGTGGGACTACCTACAATGAGCAGTTCTTC | CASSGTTYNEQFF
TRBJ2-1 | TRBV29-1 | NA | NA | TGCAGCGTTGAAGTGAGGGACACCTTATCGAGCTCCTACAATGAGCAGTTCTTC | CSVEVRDTLSSSYNEQFF
TRBJ2-1 | TRBV19 | NA | NA | TGTGCCAGTAGTAGTGAACTAGCAACGTACAATGAGCAGTTCTTC | CASSSELATYNEQFF
TRBJ2-7 | TRBV29-1 | NA | NA | TGCAGCGCGTCCACGAAGAGCTCCTACGAGCAGTACTTC | CSASTKSSYEQYF
TRBJ2-7 | TRBV5-6 | TRBD1 | NA | TGTGCCAGCAGCCATGGGACAGACGAGCAGTACTTC | CASSHGTDEQYF
TRBJ2-3 | TRBV11-2 | NA | few | TGTGCCAGCAGCTGGGGGTCTGGTGTTAGCACAGATACGCAGTATTTT | CASSWGSGVSTDTQYF
TRBJ1-5 | TRBV27 | NA | NA | TGTGCCAGCAGTGGCCGGGTGGACGGCAATCAGCCCCAGCATTTT | CASSGRVDGNQPQHF
TRBJ2-7 | TRBV5-1 | NA | NA | TGCGCCAGCAACCCCTCGGACAGCCTAACTTACGAGCAGTACTTC | CASNPSDSLTYEQYF
TRBJ1-2 | TRBV29-1 | NA | few | TGCAGCGTGGCGGCGGGAGGGCAAGATGGCTACACCTTC | CSVAAGGQDGYTF
TRBJ2-1 | TRBV7-9 | NA | few | TGTGCCAGCAGCTTCACTGAGCAGTTCTTC | CASSFTEQFF
TRBJ1-4 | TRBV7-3 | TRBD1 | NA | TGTGCCAGCAGCCTCGACAGGGGTTCTGAAAAACTGTTTTTT | CASSLDRGSEKLFF
TRBJ2-7 | TRBV7-8 | NA | NA | TGTGCCAGCAGCTTCTTTGTGGGAGTAGGGGAGCAGTACTTC | CASSFFVGVGEQYF
TRBJ2-1 | TRBV11-2 | TRBD2 | few | TGTGCCACCCGAGGACTAGCGGCCTACAATGAGCAGTTCTTC | CATRGLAAYNEQFF
TRBJ2-7 | TRBV29-1 | NA | few | TGCAGCGTTGAAGGGAGGGCCTACGAGCAGTACTTC | CSVEGRAYEQYF
TRBJ2-1 | TRBV29-1 | NA | NA | TGCAGCGTTCCCCGTCAAGGGCACTACAATGAGCAGTTCTTC | CSVPRQGHYNEQFF
TRBJ1-2 | TRBV29-1 | TRBD1 | NA | TGCAGCGTGCCCTCAGGGGGTGGCTACACCTTC | CSVPSGGGYTF
TRBJ2-5 | TRBV7-9 | TRBD1 | NA | TGTGCCAGCAGCCAGAGTCAGGACAGGCCCAGGTACTTC | CASSQSQDRPRYF
TRBJ2-5 | TRBV4-1 | NA | NA | TGCGCCAGCAGCTATCGGCCGCGGTTTAGCGGTAGACAAGAGACCCAGTACTTC | CASSYRPRFSGRQETQYF
TRBJ2-7 | TRBV29-1 | TRBD1 | few | TGCAGCGTCGGGACAGGGGTAATCAACGAGCAGTACTTC | CSVGTGVINEQYF
TRBJ2-7 | TRBV29-1 | TRBD2 | NA | TGCAGCGTTGTGGCTAGCGGGCTTTACGAGCAGTACTTC | CSVVASGLYEQYF
TRBJ2-3 | TRBV7-7 | TRBD2 | NA | TGTGCTAGCAGCTTGAGTAGCGGGAGTCTTACAGATACGCAGTATTTT | CASSLSSGSLTDTQYF
TRBJ2-2 | TRBV11-2 | NA | few | TGTGCCAGCAGCCCCGGCACCGGGGAGCTGTTTTTT | CASSPGTGELFF
TRBJ2-7 | TRBV29-1 | TRBD2 | NA | TGCAGCGTTGATGGCGTGGGGACTAATCTATACGAGCAGTACTTC | CSVDGVGTNLYEQYF
TRBJ1-1 | TRBV4-2 | NA | few | TGTGCCAGCAGCGGGGGACTTTTTACTGAAGCTTTCTTT | CASSGGLFTEAFF
TRBJ2-4 | TRBV6-5 | NA | many | TGTGCCAGCAGTCCAGGGGCGAACATTCAGTACTTC | CASSPGANIQYF
TRBJ1-1 | TRBV5-1 | NA | once | TGCGCCAGCAGCCCCGGACAGATAAACACTGAAGCTTTCTTT | CASSPGQINTEAFF
TRBJ2-1 | TRBV29-1 | TRBD2 | NA | TGCAGCGTTGAAGCACTAGCGGAATACAATGAGCAGTTCTTC | CSVEALAEYNEQFF
TRBJ2-7 | TRBV30 | NA | few | TGTGCCTGGAGTGGGCCCCCGAGGAGAGGGGGTCCCGAGCAGTACTTC | CAWSGPPRRGGPEQYF
TRBJ2-2 | TRBV29-1 | TRBD1 | NA | TGCAGCGTCGAAGTCGGGACAGGGTCCACCGGGGAGCTGTTTTTT | CSVEVGTGSTGELFF
TRBJ2-1 | TRBV6-5 | TRBD2 | NA | TGTGCCAGCAGTTACCTTTCCGGGACTAGTGACAATGAGCAGTTCTTC | CASSYLSGTSDNEQFF
TRBJ2-3 | TRBV7-6 | TRBD1 | NA | TGTGCCACCGCTCGCAGGGGGCTGACAGATACGCAGTATTTT | CATARRGLTDTQYF
TRBJ2-2 | TRBV9 | NA | few | TGTGCCAGCAGCGTAGGGTACGGAACCGGGGAGCTGTTTTTT | CASSVGYGTGELFF
TRBJ2-1 | TRBV29-1 | NA | few | TGCAGCGTTGACGGCGGAGGAGCCTACAATGAGCAGTTCTTC | CSVDGGGAYNEQFF
TRBJ2-2 | TRBV30 | NA | few | TGTGCCTGGAGTCTGGGCATCTCCGGGGAGCTGTTTTTT | CAWSLGISGELFF
TRBJ1-2 | TRBV29-1 | NA | few | TGCAGCGTTGAAGATGGGGCTTTCGGGGGCTACACCTTC | CSVEDGAFGGYTF
TRBJ2-2 | TRBV12-5 | NA | few | TGTGCTAGTGGTTTAACGGACACCGGGGAGCTGTTTTTT | CASGLTDTGELFF
TRBJ2-1 | TRBV11-2 | TRBD2 | NA | TGTGCCAGCAGCTTAGTATCTAGCGGAGCCTACAATGAGCAGTTCTTC | CASSLVSSGAYNEQFF
TRBJ1-2 | TRBV2 | NA | few | TGTGCCAGCAGTGAAGAGGGGAAGCCTAACTATGGCTACACCTTC | CASSEEGKPNYGYTF
TRBJ2-7 | TRBV5-1 | TRBD1 | NA | TGCGCCAGCAGCTCCTCGGGACAGTCATACGAGCAGTACTTC | CASSSSGQSYEQYF
TRBJ2-7 | TRBV29-1 | NA | NA | TGCAGCGTTGGGACAGATCAGGCCTACGAGCAGTACTTC | CSVGTDQAYEQYF
TRBJ1-2 | TRBV29-1 | TRBD1 | NA | TGCAGCGCAATGACAGGGGACTATGGCTACACCTTC | CSAMTGDYGYTF
TRBJ2-1 | TRBV30 | NA | NA | TGTGCCTGTTCACCCGAGTTCTTC | CACSPEFF
TRBJ2-7 | TRBV29-1 | NA | NA | TGCAGCGTTGGAGCAGATTCCTACGAGCAGTACTTC | CSVGADSYEQYF
TRBJ1-3 | TRBV30 | NA | few | TGTGCCTGGAGTGTATTCTCCGGGGCTGGAAACACCATATATTTT | CAWSVFSGAGNTIYF
TRBJ2-3 | TRBV30 | NA | NA | TGTGCCTGGAGTGTAGGGGCGGGACAAGGAGATACGCAGTATTTT | CAWSVGAGQGDTQYF